The T cell receptor beta chain described here comes from a study of T cell responses to AZD1222 COVID-19 vaccine. Study-wide points: White British ancestry dominated among donors, who included more females, and clonal diversity was possibly underestimated.

Sequencing was performed with immunoSEQ multiplex PCR; in TCRdb, only in-frame clones are kept and a portion is missing. Counted here are fewer than 80,000 clones, more than 70% occurring once; the ten biggest clones make up 9% to 10%. The germline gives CDR1 SGDLS, CDR2 YYNGEE. J was trimmed by 7 bases and V by 0 bases; bases with no gene match: 5. The length of the CDR3 is 16 residues. Remarks on this clone: Its antigen is currently unknown.

Sequenced here: peripheral blood, sampled 28 days after the second dose of the MenACWY control vaccine. The chain recombines TRBV9 with TRBJ2-1, with 12 bases fitting TRBD2. This TCR was sampled from an adult who received the MenACWY meningococcal vaccine as a control. In nucleotides, the CDR3 is TGTGCCAGCAGCGTAGCCCTGACTAGCGGGGGTAATGAGCAGTTCTTC. This gives the protein CASSVALTSGGNEQFF. Complete variable domain (other parts from reference TRBV9 and TRBJ2-1): DSGVTQTPKHLITATGQRVTLRCSPRSGDLSVYWYQQSLDQGLQFLIQYYNGEERAKGNILERFSAQQFPDLHSELNLSSLELGDSALYFCASSVALTSGGNEQFFGPGTRLTVL.